This T cell receptor beta chain was sequenced during a study of control samples from healthy donors and cancer patients (dated by TCRdb to the early 2020s). Regarding this clone: The specificity of this receptor is unknown. No much larger clone is present one base from it, and per-base qualities are unavailable.

The method was the immunoSEQ multiplex PCR assay. TCRdb re-hosts the immuneACCESS table, in-frame sequences only. Its copies lack some clones; in the studies checked, an unresolved V gene accounts for under half of them, and the cause for the rest is not known. The sample contains about 54,000 clones, 95% to 97% of them found a single time. The top ten constitute about 1.9% of the sample. Per the germline V gene, SGHTA is the CDR1 and FQGNSA is the CDR2. Measured from the cysteine to the phenylalanine, the CDR3 is 13 residues long. Only the CDR3 region is kept as DNA, spanning 39 bases read in frame from base 1. Between the V and J ends, shortened by 4 bases and 3 bases respectively, the junction contains 7 bases.

The material sequenced was blood. The receptor's source is a woman aged 30 to 39 in good health. The chain was built from TRBV7-2 and TRBJ1-5, with TRBD1 tentatively as D gene (6 bases match). The CDR3 reads CASSWDNNQPQHF. The bases are TGTGCCAGCAGCTGGGACAACAATCAGCCCCAGCATTTT.